This passage covers 17 T cell receptor beta chains from one sample sequenced in a study of T cell changes during pregnancy in multiple sclerosis (dated by TCRdb to about 2019). The library was made by the immunoSEQ multiplex PCR assay. TCRdb took this table from immuneACCESS and kept in-frame rearrangements with V and J called. Such tables lack part of the clones; where checked against another copy, unresolved V genes explain under half of the gap, and the rest is unexplained. This sample lists tens of thousands of clones; approximately 92% were detected once. Over 6% of the sample goes to the ten largest clones. The specimen was CD8+ T cells from peripheral blood mononuclear cells, collected in the third trimester of pregnancy. The origin of the receptors is a female donor with multiple sclerosis, enrolled in a pregnancy study.

This chain links TRBV10-1 with TRBJ1-1; D is uncertain. V gave up 2 bases and J gave up 3 bases, with 16 bases separating them. CDR1 is WNHNN and CDR2 is SYGVQD in the germline V gene (reference sequence). The CDR3 is made up of 16 amino acids. DNA for the CDR3: TGCGCCAGCAGTGAGAAGAGGGTCCGCGGGGACACTGAAGCTTTCTTT. Translating it yields CASSEKRVRGDTEAFF.

This chain joins TRBV6-6 and TRBJ2-7; 9 nucleotides line up with TRBD1. The V segment lost 6 bases and the J segment 1 base; nucleotides outside the gene matches: 7. This CDR3 has 15 residues. Germline V gives CDR1 MNHNY, CDR2 SVGAGI (reference sequence). The CDR3 loop is CASSPQGQGSYEQYF. The CDR3 coding sequence is TGTGCCAGCAGCCCTCAGGGACAGGGATCCTACGAGCAGTACTTC.

This chain links TRBV7-9 with TRBJ2-3; 9 nucleotides agree with TRBD1. This CDR3 region has 17 residues. V gave up 7 bases and J gave up 4 bases; unmatched junction bases: 15. The germline CDR1 and CDR2 sequences are SEHNR and FQNEAQ (reference sequence). The CDR3 is CASNTARDRDRSDTQYF. CDR3 DNA: TGTGCCAGCAACACAGCCCGGGACAGGGATCGGTCAGATACGCAGTATTTT.

The chain uses TRBV5-5 and TRBJ2-5; 7 bases fit TRBD2. Germline V gene lookup returns CDR1 SGHKS and CDR2 YYEKEE (reference sequence). CDR3 length: 16 residues. V lost 2 bases to trimming and J lost 4 bases; unmatched junction nucleotides: 11. This CDR3 is CASSFIAGGVIETQYF. The DNA for the CDR3 is TGTGCCAGCAGCTTTATAGCGGGTGGGGTCATAGAGACCCAGTACTTC.

J is TRBJ1-5 and V is TRBV19; D gene unclear. Germline-derived CDR1 and CDR2 are LNHDA and SQIVND (reference sequence). Trimming removed 0 bases from V and 1 base from J, with 13 bases in between. The CDR3 contains 17 residues. CDR3 sequence reads: CASSIESVLWSNQPQHF. Here the CDR3 DNA reads TGTGCCAGTAGTATAGAGTCGGTCCTTTGGAGCAATCAGCCCCAGCATTTT. Complete variable domain (other parts from reference TRBV19 and TRBJ1-5): DGGITQSPKYLFRKEGQNVTLSCEQNLNHDAMYWYRQDPGQGLRLIYYSQIVNDFQKGDIAEGYSVSREKKESFPLTVTSAQKNPTAFYLCASSIESVLWSNQPQHFGDGTRLSIL.

This chain connects TRBV29-1 to TRBJ2-7; the match to TRBD1 covers 7 bases. The germline CDR1 and CDR2 sequences are SQVTM and ANQGSEA. The CDR3 totals 11 residues. V trimming: 7 bases; J trimming: 3 bases; junction bases outside the gene matches: 3. DNA of the CDR3: TGCAGCGGCCGGGACAGCTACGAGCAGTACTTC. This codes for CSGRDSYEQYF.

J is TRBJ2-7 and V is TRBV19; TRBD1 matches 11 bases. The V gene's germline CDR1 is LNHDA and CDR2 SQIVND (reference sequence). This CDR3 spans 14 amino acids. After removal of 6 bases from V and 3 bases from J, the junction contained 4 bases not matched to a gene. In nucleotides, the CDR3 is TGTGCCAGTAGCCCCGGGACAGGGGGCTACGAGCAGTACTTC. Translated: CASSPGTGGYEQYF.

V gene TRBV19 combines with J gene TRBJ2-1, with 12 nucleotides matching TRBD2. CDR1 and CDR2 from the germline V gene are LNHDA and SQIVND (reference sequence). The CDR3 length is 20 residues. The J segment lost 1 base and the V segment lost 0 bases, leaving 10 bases of the junction unmatched. CDR3 DNA: TGTGCCAGTAGTATAGATAAGACTAGCGGGAGAAGATGGTCCTACAATGAGCAGTTCTTC. Encoded protein: CASSIDKTSGRRWSYNEQFF.

The chain is built from TRBV4-3 and TRBJ2-5, with D possibly TRBD1 on 6 matching bases. The CDR3 runs 15 residues. Germline-derived CDR1 and CDR2 are LGHNA and YSLEER. V gave up 1 base and J gave up 5 bases, with 14 bases separating them. The CDR3 bases are TGCGCCAGCAGCCAAGCTGGGGCAGGGGTTGAGACCCAGTACTTC. This gives the protein CASSQAGAGVETQYF.

The rearrangement links TRBV10-1 to TRBJ2-3; D is unresolved. V lost 3 bases and J lost 0, with 13 bases in between. The CDR3 is 16 amino acids. CDR1 and CDR2 from the germline V gene are WNHNN and SYGVQD (reference sequence). CDR3 in amino acids: CASSDPRRTSTDTQYF. CDR3 DNA sequence: TGCGCCAGCAGTGACCCAAGAAGAACTAGCACAGATACGCAGTATTTT.

The chain recombines TRBV11-2 with TRBJ2-7; 14 nucleotides line up with TRBD2. Germline V gene lookup returns CDR1 SGHAT and CDR2 FQNNGV. The CDR3 runs 15 residues. Trimming cost V 6 bases and J 5 bases; bases outside gene matches: 6. CDR3: CASRTGLAGADEQYF. Here the CDR3 DNA reads TGTGCCAGCAGAACGGGACTAGCGGGAGCGGACGAGCAGTACTTC.

This CDR3 is CASSSTSGIRDNEQFF. CDR3 nucleotide sequence: TGTGCCAGCAGTTCCACGAGCGGGATCCGCGACAATGAGCAGTTCTTC. The chain links TRBV27 to TRBJ2-1; 7 positions match TRBD2. The germline gives CDR1 MNHEY, CDR2 SMNVEV (reference sequence). The CDR3 sequence is 16 residues long. The V and J ends lost 4 bases and 5 bases, in that order; junction bases with no gene match: 11.

The chain links TRBV7-3 to TRBJ2-2; TRBD2 matches 9 bases. Germline V gene sequence: CDR1 SGHTA, CDR2 FQGTGA. This CDR3 is built from 14 residues. Trimming removed 1 base from V and 6 bases from J; junction bases left unmatched: 0. The CDR3 region has the DNA TGTGCCAGCAGCTTAAGCGGGGGGGCCGGGGAGCTGTTTTTT. This codes for CASSLSGGAGELFF.

V and J are TRBV2 and TRBJ1-2; no reliable D call. Trimming took 0 bases from V and 8 from J, leaving 13 bases between them. CDR1 is SNHLY and CDR2 is FYNNEI in the germline V gene. The CDR3 runs 14 residues. Here the CDR3 reads CASSEALGSGGYTF. As DNA, the CDR3 is TGTGCCAGCAGTGAAGCGCTTGGCTCGGGGGGCTACACCTTC.

The gene calls are TRBV28 and TRBJ1-5; no clear D. V lost 3 bases and J 0 bases, leaving 9 bases between the germline ends. This CDR3 region has 15 residues. Germline-derived CDR1 and CDR2 are MDHEN and SYDVKM. The CDR3 sequence: CASSLGVNSNQPQHF. In DNA form, the CDR3 reads TGTGCCAGCAGTTTGGGAGTAAATAGCAATCAGCCCCAGCATTTT.

The rearrangement joins TRBV4-3 to TRBJ2-6; the match to TRBD1 covers 9 bases. Looked up from germline, CDR1 is LGHNA and CDR2 is YSLEER. This CDR3 comprises 17 residues. The trim removed 3 bases at V and 3 bases at J, leaving 6 bases unmatched. CDR3 bases: TGCGCCAGCAGCCACCACAGGGGGCTCGGTGGGGCCAACGTCCTGACTTTC. Amino acid sequence: CASSHHRGLGGANVLTF.

This chain joins TRBV6-5 and TRBJ2-3; D unresolved. CDR1 and CDR2 (germline): MNHEY, SVGAGI. V lost 2 bases and J lost 2, with 8 bases in between. The CDR3 extends over 14 amino acids. CDR3 protein: CASSYNAITDTQYF. DNA for the CDR3: TGTGCCAGCAGTTACAATGCGATCACAGATACGCAGTATTTT.